The 4 T cell receptor beta chains in this list originate from one sample, sequenced in a study of long-term antiretroviral therapy in people with HIV. Survey-level resolution applied to immunoSEQ assay v3.0. Data came from immunoSEQ multiplex PCR; TCRdb stores just in-frame clones and leaves some out. Found here are around 22,000 clones, 75% to 90% of them singletons; the top ten hold roughly 16%. Sequencing was performed on unsorted PBMCs, taken around 4.1 years after starting antiretroviral therapy. The receptors come from a man aged 25-45 years with HIV.

The chain uses TRBV15 and TRBJ2-7; 11 positions match TRBD1. V gave up 3 bases and J gave up 5 bases; unmatched junction bases: 9. The CDR3 consists of 16 residues. Per germline, CDR1 LNHNV and CDR2 YYDKDF (reference sequence). Here the CDR3 reads CATSRDTGTGGDEQYF. The CDR3 DNA reads TGTGCCACCAGCAGGGATACCGGGACAGGGGGAGACGAGCAGTACTTC.

The rearrangement links TRBV11-2 to TRBJ2-2; D is possibly TRBD2 (5 bases). Trimming cost V 3 bases and J 9 bases, with 20 bases left between them. CDR3 length: 16 residues. CDR1 is SGHAT and CDR2 is FQNNGV in the germline V gene. The CDR3 loop is CASSLIRSGVRRELFF. DNA of the CDR3: TGTGCCAGCAGCTTGATAAGGTCCGGGGTCCGCCGGGAGCTGTTTTTT.

This clone has only one observation. The chain uses TRBV27 and TRBJ2-2, with 9 bases matching TRBD1. Per germline, CDR1 MNHEY and CDR2 SMNVEV (reference sequence). Germline trimming cut 6 bases from V and 5 bases from J; bases unmatched to any gene: 4. This CDR3 is 14 amino acids long. CDR3 region: CASRVTGGTGELFF. DNA of the CDR3: TGTGCCAGCAGGGTGACAGGGGGGACCGGGGAGCTGTTTTTT.

Only one count was recorded for this clone. The chain recombines TRBV6-5 with TRBJ2-3, with 9 bases matching TRBD2. V dropped 8 bases and J dropped 4; count of bases not matched to a gene: 7. There are 14 residues in the CDR3. The germline CDR1 and CDR2 sequences are MNHEY and SVGAGI. CDR3 residues: CASRWRGGPDTQYF. The CDR3 region has the DNA TGTGCCAGCCGGTGGCGGGGGGGACCAGATACGCAGTATTTT.